This paragraph reports one TCR beta chain. Germline V lookup: CDR1 SGHRS, CDR2 YFSETQ. This CDR3 region has 14 residues. After removal of 6 bases from V and 3 bases from J, the junction contained 9 bases not matched to a gene. Sequencing used immunoSEQ multiplex PCR; TCRdb keeps in-frame clones, though not all of them. This sample carries fewer than 400,000 clones, 85% of them seen once, and the ten largest clones take approximately 3.6%. The data are from a study of blood T cell repertoires in COVID-19. Study-wide context: T cells, B-cell-depleted T cells, or PBMCs provided the cDNA or gDNA that served as material.

The chain employs TRBV5-1 and TRBJ2-7; 7 bases map to TRBD2. This clonotype was obtained from a young woman with acute or convalescent COVID-19. Input material: peripheral blood. CDR3 nucleotides: TGCGCCAGCATGCGCGGGAGTGACGACTACGAGCAGTACTTC. Translating it yields CASMRGSDDYEQYF.